These T cell receptor beta chains were read from a single sample in a study of cytomegalovirus exposure and HLA in healthy donors. TCRdb keeps only in-frame clones here, not all; method: immunoSEQ multiplex PCR. The clone table shows about 140,000 clones, with the ten largest holding about 2.2%. The sequenced sample was PBMCs. These receptors came from a young woman in good health and CMV-seronegative. CDR3s include the opening cysteine and the closing phenylalanine or tryptophan.

cdr3_aa j_call v_call
CASSSPLKGRVHEQYF - TRBV7-8
CASSPSVAVNYGYTF TRBJ1-2 TRBV5-5
CASSAPGLAGGGQETQYF TRBJ2-5 TRBV5-1
CASSLGQSYGYTF TRBJ1-2 TRBV16
CASSAKLGSGGAYNEQFF TRBJ2-1 TRBV6-1
CASSYRDRGTEAFF TRBJ1-1 TRBV6-5
CASSLHGSGETQYF TRBJ2-5 TRBV6-1
CASSQATGELFF TRBJ2-2 TRBV4-1
CASSFSGTRSYEQYF TRBJ2-7 TRBV7-2
CASSGRTGPGELFF TRBJ2-2 TRBV9
CASSVDGGAGGIRGYTF TRBJ1-2 TRBV5-4
CASSARTVVNYGYTF TRBJ1-2 TRBV13
CAWSEDYLKAFF TRBJ1-1 TRBV30
CSTTGRLGENIQYF TRBJ2-4 TRBV29-1
CASSIMDREGKTQYF TRBJ2-5 TRBV19
CASSFSGTSDSEQYF TRBJ2-7 TRBV5-1
CASSPEWGAGQPQHF TRBJ1-5 TRBV9
CAWSVLRILYF TRBJ2-3 TRBV30
CASSTASHRSGNTIYF TRBJ1-3 TRBV19
CASRLGHTGELFF TRBJ2-2 TRBV9
CASSPDRENTEAFF TRBJ1-1 TRBV18
CASSEGTQNEKLFF TRBJ1-4 TRBV25-1
CASSHRWDSNEKLFF TRBJ1-4 TRBV13
CASSFAGALGTQYF TRBJ2-3 TRBV7-2
CASAIDGSYNEQFF TRBJ2-1 TRBV2
CASSLSWGRSTEAFF TRBJ1-1 TRBV27
CASSPHGDRGQHEQFF TRBJ2-1 TRBV7-9
CASSDSRTGTDTQYF TRBJ2-3 TRBV19
CAISDQEHSAYGYTF TRBJ1-2 TRBV10-3
CASSLNKNTEAFF TRBJ1-1 TRBV7-3
CASSILPGQGAHEQFF TRBJ2-1 TRBV19
CASSQDGGRKNTEAFF TRBJ1-1 TRBV4-1
CSVRGLRATEAFF TRBJ1-1 TRBV29-1
CASSSPAGEGETQYF TRBJ2-5 TRBV28
CASSVGGGGAPRRTSTDTQYF TRBJ2-3 TRBV9
CASRPLSGRFQETQYF TRBJ2-5 TRBV2
CASSLGTSGRAKETQYF TRBJ2-5 TRBV11-2
CASSELGTANTGELFF TRBJ2-2 TRBV27
CASSQGLSRGGTEAFF TRBJ1-1 TRBV4-1
CASSLQGATDTQYF TRBJ2-3 TRBV5-4
CASSSGLEVSETQYF TRBJ2-5 TRBV7-7
CASSPGGTSGRHNEQFF TRBJ2-1 TRBV5-4
CASSLDSFSEAFF TRBJ1-1 TRBV5-6
CASSSSGSQQFF TRBJ2-1 TRBV7-3
CASSPQGLANSDTQYF TRBJ2-3 TRBV5-1
CASSRYTEAFF TRBJ1-1 TRBV5-8
CASDPTGGTGGVFYGYTF TRBJ1-2 TRBV2
CASSMMLRQGNYGYTF TRBJ1-2 TRBV19
CASSQHFGGVQETQYF TRBJ2-5 TRBV4-2
CAWSVYGTPYNEQFF TRBJ2-1 TRBV30
CASSIGGTSVREQYF TRBJ2-7 TRBV19
CASSSREASGGAGELFF TRBJ2-2 TRBV5-4